The present TCR beta chain was sequenced within a study of blood T cells in healthy people across ages. Overall study results and limits: Higher diversity, along with more naive CD4+ cells, distinguished long-lived donors from aged donors.

Turning to this clonotype: The antigen is undetermined.

Primers used in a second PCR of roughly 6 to 11 cycles were a sample-barcoded 5' primer and a J-beta primer mix. In TCRdb, the 5' RACE reads were re-called with MiXCR into one record per CDR3 protein. The sample yields around 520,000 distinct CDR3 sequences, 27% seen once. Isolation recovered at least 6 million PBMCs from every sample. The authors extracted at least 6 micrograms of total RNA per sample. CDR1 and CDR2 from the germline V gene are SGHTA and FQGNSA. V dropped 1 base and J dropped 5 bases, with 8 bases sitting between them. The CDR3 has 13 residues. The same data also went into a second study, on T cells of mothers and their children. As reported in that work: Related mother-child pairs showed slightly, non-significantly higher overlap than unrelated pairs.

The sequenced sample consisted of blood. V is TRBV7-2 and J is TRBJ1-2; weak D call: TRBD1 (5 bases). The TCR originated in a boy younger than 10 in good health. The DNA for the CDR3 is TGTGCCAGCAGCTTAGGGACATCATATGGCTACACCTTC. This encodes CASSLGTSYGYTF.